The 5 T cell receptor beta chains in this list originate from one sample, sequenced in a study of T cell responses to AZD1222 COVID-19 vaccine. The data were produced by immunoSEQ multiplex PCR, yet TCRdb's version contains in-frame clones alone and is incomplete. The sample lists some 130,000 clones; almost 85% were seen once. Sample: peripheral blood, taken 28 days after the second dose of the MenACWY control vaccine. All receptors derive from an adult who received the MenACWY meningococcal vaccine as a control.

The V call is TRBV6-5, the J call TRBJ1-1; maybe TRBD1 (6 bases). Trimming pared 10 bases from V and 3 bases from J, leaving 15 bases between. Germline CDR1 MNHEY, CDR2 SVGAGI. The CDR3 is 13 residues long. The CDR3 sequence: CATSSGTYTEAFF. Written as DNA, the CDR3 is TGTGCCACCTCCTCCGGGACATACACTGAAGCTTTCTTT.

This clone is large within its sample. The rearrangement links TRBV25-1 to TRBJ1-1, with 8 bases identical to TRBD1. The trim removed 6 bases at V and 5 bases at J, leaving 2 bases unmatched. The V gene's germline CDR1 is MGHDK and CDR2 SYGVNS. The CDR3 is 12 residues long. CDR3 sequence (DNA): TGTGCCAGCAGCAGGGGGCGGACTGAAGCTTTCTTT. Its translation: CASSRGRTEAFF. Complete variable domain (other parts from reference TRBV25-1 and TRBJ1-1): EADIYQTPRYLVIGTGKKITLECSQTMGHDKMYWYQQDPGMELHLIHYSYGVNSTEKGDLSSESTVSRIRTEHFPLTLESARPSHTSQYLCASSRGRTEAFFGQGTRLTVV.

The chain combines TRBV6-2 or TRBV6-3 with TRBJ1-1, with D possibly being TRBD1 (5 bases). Germline lookup yields CDR1 MNHEY and CDR2 SVGEGT. The CDR3 is made up of 16 amino acids. The germline V and J ends were trimmed by 4 bases and 0 bases, with 15 bases remaining between them. The CDR3 DNA follows: TGTGCCAGCAGTTGGCCTGGGACGGTTATGAACACTGAAGCTTTCTTT. Residues: CASSWPGTVMNTEAFF.

The rearrangement links TRBV5-1 to TRBJ2-6, with D hard to call. Per the germline V gene, CDR1 is SGHRS and CDR2 is YFSETQ. Between the trimmed V and J ends, which lost 2 bases and 4 bases, there was a span of 13 bases. The CDR3 contains 16 residues. CDR3 sequence reads: CASSLRRPRGANVLTF. Here the CDR3 DNA reads TGCGCCAGCAGCTTACGCAGGCCTAGGGGGGCCAACGTCCTGACTTTC.

The rearrangement uses TRBV7-2 and TRBJ2-7, with D maybe TRBD1 (6 bases). The CDR3 runs to 16 residues. V gave up 4 bases and J gave up 2 bases, with 18 bases separating them. Germline values: CDR1 SGHTA, CDR2 FQGNSA. CDR3 residues: CASSYTRQVRAYEQYF. For the CDR3, the DNA is TGTGCCAGCAGCTACACCCGACAGGTTAGGGCCTACGAGCAGTACTTC.